The rows below give T cell receptor beta chains drawn from one sample of a study of T cell responses to AZD1222 COVID-19 vaccine. Assay used: immunoSEQ multiplex PCR; TCRdb lists only in-frame clones, some missing. The sample lists around 180,000 clones, around 90% occurring once. The sequencing used peripheral blood, collected on day 0 of AZD1222 vaccination. Source of these receptors: an adult in good health. Both conserved end residues are part of each CDR3. The order of the fields is V gene, clone size, D gene, J gene, CDR3 protein, CDR3 DNA. A D gene is named only where the DNA matches it firmly. The size field is filled for only some rows; it gives once, few, many or a size class.

v_call: TRBV9; clone_size: NA; d_call: NA; j_call: TRBJ2-5; cdr3_aa: CASSVGRDHQETQYF; cdr3_nt: TGTGCCAGCAGCGTAGGGCGGGATCACCAAGAGACCCAGTACTTC
v_call: TRBV14; clone_size: NA; d_call: NA; j_call: TRBJ2-2; cdr3_aa: CASSQAGLRSGELFF; cdr3_nt: TGTGCCAGCAGCCAAGCGGGACTGCGTTCCGGGGAGCTGTTTTTT
v_call: TRBV21-1; clone_size: NA; d_call: NA; j_call: TRBJ2-1; cdr3_aa: CASSKGLAGAPSYNEQFF; cdr3_nt: TGTGCCAGCAGCAAGGGACTAGCGGGAGCCCCTTCCTACAATGAGCAGTTCTTC
v_call: TRBV28; clone_size: NA; d_call: NA; j_call: TRBJ1-3; cdr3_aa: CASPTSSGNTIYF; cdr3_nt: TGTGCCAGCCCCACGAGCTCTGGAAACACCATATATTTT
v_call: TRBV3-1/TRBV3-2; clone_size: NA; d_call: NA; j_call: TRBJ2-7; cdr3_aa: CASSQDGGSGRYEQYF; cdr3_nt: TGTGCCAGCAGCCAAGATGGTGGCAGCGGGCGCTACGAGCAGTACTTC
v_call: TRBV30; clone_size: once; d_call: NA; j_call: TRBJ1-2; cdr3_aa: CAWTPGRASRGYTF; cdr3_nt: TGTGCCTGGACCCCGGGACGGGCGTCGAGGGGCTACACCTTC
v_call: TRBV12-3/TRBV12-4; clone_size: NA; d_call: NA; j_call: TRBJ1-2; cdr3_aa: CAIAGGQHYGYTF; cdr3_nt: TGTGCCATCGCGGGCGGGCAGCACTATGGCTACACCTTC
v_call: TRBV6-6; clone_size: once; d_call: NA; j_call: TRBJ2-1; cdr3_aa: CASGGYNEQFF; cdr3_nt: TGTGCCAGCGGGGGGTACAATGAGCAGTTCTTC
v_call: TRBV5-5; clone_size: NA; d_call: TRBD1; j_call: TRBJ2-1; cdr3_aa: CASSLGLTGEVNEQFF; cdr3_nt: TGTGCCAGCAGCTTGGGATTGACAGGGGAGGTTAATGAGCAGTTCTTC
v_call: TRBV18; clone_size: NA; d_call: NA; j_call: TRBJ1-1; cdr3_aa: CASSPYGVDTEAFF; cdr3_nt: TGTGCCAGCTCACCATATGGGGTAGACACTGAAGCTTTCTTT
v_call: TRBV29-1; clone_size: NA; d_call: NA; j_call: TRBJ1-1; cdr3_aa: CSGEGLAGRPNTEAFF; cdr3_nt: TGCAGCGGAGAGGGGTTGGCTGGCCGACCAAACACTGAAGCTTTCTTT
v_call: TRBV30; clone_size: NA; d_call: TRBD2; j_call: TRBJ2-1; cdr3_aa: CAWQGLGGNEQFF; cdr3_nt: TGTGCCTGGCAGGGACTAGGAGGCAATGAGCAGTTCTTC
v_call: TRBV28; clone_size: NA; d_call: TRBD1; j_call: TRBJ1-1; cdr3_aa: CASRSPGQGWDTEAFF; cdr3_nt: TGTGCCAGCAGGTCTCCGGGACAGGGGTGGGACACTGAAGCTTTCTTT
v_call: TRBV5-3; clone_size: NA; d_call: NA; j_call: TRBJ2-5; cdr3_aa: CARSYPGMGVGTQYF; cdr3_nt: TGTGCCAGAAGCTACCCAGGGATGGGTGTAGGGACCCAGTACTTC
v_call: TRBV6-6; clone_size: NA; d_call: TRBD1; j_call: TRBJ2-7; cdr3_aa: CASSSTGANEQYF; cdr3_nt: TGTGCCAGCAGTTCCACAGGGGCAAACGAGCAGTACTTC
v_call: TRBV5-1; clone_size: NA; d_call: NA; j_call: TRBJ1-2; cdr3_aa: CASSLVGGGDYGYTF; cdr3_nt: TGCGCCAGCAGCTTGGTTGGGGGAGGGGACTATGGCTACACCTTC
v_call: TRBV11-2; clone_size: NA; d_call: TRBD1; j_call: TRBJ1-2; cdr3_aa: CASSPLTGKANYGYTF; cdr3_nt: TGTGCCAGCAGCCCTCTGACAGGGAAAGCTAACTATGGCTACACCTTC
v_call: TRBV18; clone_size: NA; d_call: TRBD2; j_call: TRBJ2-1; cdr3_aa: CASSPGLAGTYNEQFF; cdr3_nt: TGTGCCAGCTCACCAGGGCTAGCGGGAACATACAATGAGCAGTTCTTC
v_call: TRBV19; clone_size: NA; d_call: TRBD1; j_call: TRBJ1-2; cdr3_aa: CASRLQGEVNYGYTF; cdr3_nt: TGTGCCAGTAGGTTACAGGGGGAGGTGAACTATGGCTACACCTTC
v_call: TRBV7-3; clone_size: NA; d_call: TRBD1; j_call: TRBJ1-4; cdr3_aa: CASSQLVPTTGGGLFF; cdr3_nt: TGTGCCAGCAGCCAACTCGTCCCAACGACAGGGGGAGGGCTGTTTTTT
v_call: TRBV7-7; clone_size: NA; d_call: TRBD1; j_call: TRBJ2-1; cdr3_aa: CASSLAGTGGTYNEQFF; cdr3_nt: TGTGCCAGCAGCTTAGCGGGGACAGGGGGTACCTACAATGAGCAGTTCTTC
v_call: TRBV12-5; clone_size: NA; d_call: NA; j_call: TRBJ1-2; cdr3_aa: CASGPPVRLNDYTF; cdr3_nt: TGTGCTAGTGGTCCCCCCGTAAGGCTAAACGACTACACCTTC
v_call: TRBV12-3/TRBV12-4; clone_size: once; d_call: NA; j_call: TRBJ2-3; cdr3_aa: CASSSRDSNTQYF; cdr3_nt: TGTGCCAGCAGCTCCCGGGACTCAAATACGCAGTATTTT
v_call: TRBV5-1; clone_size: NA; d_call: NA; j_call: TRBJ2-7; cdr3_aa: CASSLGQDTYEQYF; cdr3_nt: TGCGCCAGCAGCTTGGGACAGGACACCTACGAGCAGTACTTC
v_call: TRBV27; clone_size: few; d_call: TRBD1; j_call: TRBJ1-1; cdr3_aa: CASSVNRGDTEAFF; cdr3_nt: TGTGCCAGCAGTGTAAACAGGGGGGACACTGAAGCTTTCTTT
v_call: TRBV19; clone_size: NA; d_call: NA; j_call: TRBJ1-5; cdr3_aa: CASSRSRVSGLAQHF; cdr3_nt: TGTGCCAGTAGTCGAAGTCGGGTTTCGGGGCTGGCCCAGCATTTT
v_call: TRBV18; clone_size: NA; d_call: NA; j_call: TRBJ1-4; cdr3_aa: CASSPDRLATNEKLFF; cdr3_nt: TGTGCCAGCTCACCGGACAGACTAGCAACTAATGAAAAACTGTTTTTT
v_call: TRBV4-2; clone_size: once; d_call: NA; j_call: TRBJ1-1; cdr3_aa: CASSQDLVGASTREAFF; cdr3_nt: TGTGCCAGCAGCCAAGATTTAGTTGGGGCGTCCACACGTGAAGCTTTCTTT
v_call: TRBV7-9; clone_size: NA; d_call: TRBD1; j_call: TRBJ1-6; cdr3_aa: CASRKGAFSPLHF; cdr3_nt: TGTGCCAGCAGAAAGGGGGCATTCTCCCCCCTCCACTTT
v_call: TRBV30; clone_size: NA; d_call: NA; j_call: TRBJ1-4; cdr3_aa: CAWGGPMLMGEKLFF; cdr3_nt: TGTGCCTGGGGAGGCCCCATGCTGATGGGGGAAAAACTGTTTTTT
v_call: TRBV21-1; clone_size: NA; d_call: NA; j_call: TRBJ2-1; cdr3_aa: CARQVLRRYNEQFF; cdr3_nt: TGTGCCAGACAAGTACTCCGGCGGTACAATGAGCAGTTCTTC
v_call: TRBV5-1; clone_size: NA; d_call: NA; j_call: TRBJ2-7; cdr3_aa: CASSLGDYQPPEQYF; cdr3_nt: TGCGCCAGCAGCTTGGGAGACTACCAACCCCCCGAGCAGTACTTC
v_call: TRBV19; clone_size: NA; d_call: NA; j_call: TRBJ2-5; cdr3_aa: CASSIGSGRFGTQYF; cdr3_nt: TGTGCCAGTAGTATAGGGTCGGGACGCTTCGGGACCCAGTACTTC
v_call: TRBV27; clone_size: NA; d_call: NA; j_call: TRBJ1-6; cdr3_aa: CASSYYGVGNSPLHF; cdr3_nt: TGTGCCAGCTCTTACTACGGAGTTGGAAATTCACCCCTCCACTTT
v_call: TRBV5-1; clone_size: few; d_call: NA; j_call: TRBJ1-2; cdr3_aa: CASSLGPRMDGYTF; cdr3_nt: TGCGCCAGCAGCTTGGGGCCAAGGATGGATGGCTACACCTTC
v_call: TRBV19; clone_size: NA; d_call: NA; j_call: TRBJ1-1; cdr3_aa: CASSIEGRARAFF; cdr3_nt: TGTGCCAGTAGTATAGAAGGCCGGGCGCGGGCTTTCTTT
v_call: TRBV10-1; clone_size: NA; d_call: TRBD2; j_call: TRBJ2-1; cdr3_aa: CASSDGLAGIDEQFF; cdr3_nt: TGCGCCAGCAGCGATGGACTAGCGGGAATAGATGAGCAGTTCTTC
v_call: TRBV6-6; clone_size: NA; d_call: TRBD1; j_call: TRBJ1-1; cdr3_aa: CASSLTGERTEAFF; cdr3_nt: TGTGCCAGCAGCCTCACAGGGGAGAGGACTGAAGCTTTCTTT
v_call: TRBV19; clone_size: NA; d_call: TRBD2; j_call: TRBJ2-1; cdr3_aa: CASSDRGLAGIYSVNEQFF; cdr3_nt: TGTGCCAGTAGTGACCGAGGATTAGCGGGAATCTATTCGGTAAATGAGCAGTTCTTC
v_call: TRBV11-1; clone_size: once; d_call: TRBD1; j_call: TRBJ2-7; cdr3_aa: CASSLGTGDEQYF; cdr3_nt: TGTGCCAGCAGCTTAGGTACAGGGGACGAGCAGTACTTC
v_call: TRBV5-1; clone_size: NA; d_call: NA; j_call: TRBJ1-1; cdr3_aa: CASSLRGADTEAFF; cdr3_nt: TGCGCCAGCAGCCTAAGAGGGGCAGACACTGAAGCTTTCTTT
v_call: TRBV28; clone_size: NA; d_call: NA; j_call: TRBJ2-3; cdr3_aa: CASKAPGSTDTQYF; cdr3_nt: TGTGCCAGTAAAGCCCCGGGTAGCACAGATACGCAGTATTTT
v_call: TRBV2; clone_size: few; d_call: NA; j_call: TRBJ1-5; cdr3_aa: CASSAGRGQPQHF; cdr3_nt: TGTGCCAGCAGTGCGGGACGCGGACAGCCCCAGCATTTT
v_call: TRBV20-1; clone_size: NA; d_call: NA; j_call: TRBJ1-4; cdr3_aa: CSASGQGYEKLFF; cdr3_nt: TGCAGTGCTAGTGGGCAGGGATATGAAAAACTGTTTTTT